A single sample gave rise to the 8 T cell receptor beta chains below, sequenced in a study of blood T cell repertoires in COVID-19 (dated by TCRdb to the early 2020s). Libraries were made using the immunoSEQ multiplex PCR assay. Imported from immuneACCESS, the table was reduced by TCRdb to in-frame sequences with V and J called. These copies leave out some clones; in studies compared against another copy, an unresolved V gene accounts for under half, and the cause of the remainder is not known. Present in this sample are about 380,000 clones, around 89% of which were seen just once. Together, the top ten hold roughly 1.2% of the sample. Sequencing input: PBMCs or T cells enriched from blood (not recorded which). All receptors derive from a woman aged 18-29 years who had recovered from COVID-19.

The V call is TRBV25-1, the J call TRBJ1-2; D is possibly TRBD1 (5 bases). The CDR3 is made up of 15 amino acids. The germline V and J ends were trimmed by 2 bases and 6 bases, with 16 bases remaining between them. Germline lookup yields CDR1 MGHDK and CDR2 SYGVNS. The CDR3 DNA sequence: TGTGCCAGCAGTGAAGCGAAGGGGCAGGGCGATGGCTACACCTTC. Protein sequence: CASSEAKGQGDGYTF.

The chain links TRBV28 to TRBJ1-1; D not certain. Trimming stripped 7 bases from V and 1 base from J, with 16 bases between. In germline, CDR1 is MDHEN, CDR2 SYDVKM. CDR3 length equals 15 residues. The CDR3 loop is CASNPGRKRNTEAFF. The CDR3 nucleotides read TGTGCCAGCAATCCTGGGCGTAAGAGGAACACTGAAGCTTTCTTT.

CDR3 amino acids: CASSHGQMDSPLHF. DNA of the CDR3: TGTGCCAGCAGCCATGGCCAGATGGATTCACCCCTCCACTTT. The chain has TRBV3-1 (or the pseudogene TRBV3-2) and TRBJ1-6; D unclear. V shed 3 bases and J shed 8 bases, with 11 bases lying between them. CDR1 and CDR2 (germline): LGHDT, YNNKEL (reference sequence). The CDR3 loop spans 14 amino acids.

V and J are TRBV6-5 and TRBJ1-1; 7 nucleotides line up with TRBD1. The CDR3 is 11 amino acids. Germline CDR1 is MNHEY and CDR2 is SVGAGI. V lost 9 bases to trimming and J lost 6 bases; unmatched junction nucleotides: 4. The CDR3 region has the DNA TGTGCCAGTTGGGACAGTCCTGAAGCTTTCTTT. Its translation: CASWDSPEAFF.

The chain recombines TRBV15 with TRBJ1-5; a possible D gene is TRBD1 (5 bases). Germline CDR1 LNHNV, CDR2 YYDKDF (reference sequence). The CDR3 spans 14 residues. V shed 5 bases and J shed 5 bases, with 13 bases lying between them. The CDR3 is CATSPRGGDQPQHF. CDR3 DNA: TGTGCCACCAGCCCCCGGGGAGGGGATCAGCCCCAGCATTTT.

To note about this clone: One end of the junction does not line up with germline, which may come from a read error. The V and J genes are TRBV7-7 and TRBJ1-6, with 7 bases that match TRBD1. Germline V lookup: CDR1 SSHAT, CDR2 FNYEAQ (reference sequence). The CDR3 spans 14 residues. The CDR3 loop is CASSLRRTGSPLHF. CDR3 nucleotides: TGTGCTAGCAGCTTAAGGAGGACAGGATCACCCCTCCACTTT.

This clone has just a few counts. The chain is built from TRBV5-1 and TRBJ2-1, with 8 bases lining up with TRBD2. From germline, CDR1 is SGHRS and CDR2 YFSETQ. The CDR3 consists of 15 residues. After removal of 4 bases from V and 2 bases from J, the junction contained 5 bases not matched to a gene. Here the CDR3 DNA reads TGCGCCAGCAGCGTCGCGGGGGGACCCTACAATGAGCAGTTCTTC. As protein: CASSVAGGPYNEQFF.

The V gene is TRBV19, the J gene TRBJ1-1; D is ambiguous. This CDR3 comprises 15 residues. The ends were cut back, 4 bases at V and 1 base at J, with 13 bases in the middle. The germline gives CDR1 LNHDA, CDR2 SQIVND (reference sequence). The CDR3 DNA is TGTGCCAGTAGTAGCGAGGGCAACCAGAACACTGAAGCTTTCTTT. This sequence encodes CASSSEGNQNTEAFF.